This T cell receptor beta chain was observed in a study of cytomegalovirus exposure and HLA in healthy donors. Study overall: Drawn from HLA-typed donors, about 82 million unique TCRs were held in an early data release.

This PCR relied on a set of 60 Vbeta primers and 13 Jbeta primers. Data came from immunoSEQ multiplex PCR; TCRdb stores just in-frame clones and leaves some out. The sample has roughly 130,000 clones, roughly 68% seen once. With respect to this clone: Its cognate antigen is unknown.

This CDR3 has 14 residues. The germline V gene encodes CDR1 SGHTA and CDR2 FQGNSA. V was shortened by 5 bases and J by 1 base, with 11 bases between the two germline ends. Study-level results: Later on, an analysis tied 15,000 to 20,000 TCR beta sequences to HLA alleles at 0.05 false discovery rate. Reportedly, diagnosis of cytomegalovirus status by the classifier showed high specificity and sensitivity. Later analysis associated a missense DCLRE1C variant with TCR beta V- and J-gene trimming.

The origin of this receptor is a woman aged 45 to 65 in good health and CMV-seropositive. The chain has TRBV7-2 and TRBJ1-1, with a weak D call TRBD1 (6 bases). The sample taken for sequencing was PBMCs. CDR3 coding DNA: TGTGCCAGCAGCCGACCGGGACAGAACACTGAAGCTTTCTTT. This sequence encodes CASSRPGQNTEAFF.